Below, 25 T cell receptor beta chains from the same sample are listed, as sequenced in a study of regulatory T cells in long-lasting Graves disease. Library construction for TCR beta used iRepertoire HTBI primers and Arm-PCR of CDR3 regions. TCRdb itself ran the multiplex PCR reads through MiXCR, one entry per CDR3 protein. The data show 360,000 or so distinct CDR3 sequences, around 15% seen once. The time point was: newly diagnosed GD, antithyroid drugs for less than 3 months. PBMCs were the source of the RNA used for TCR sequencing. These sequences were also reported in another study, on T cells in Graves' hyperthyroidism and ophthalmopathy.

Sequencing used peripheral blood mononuclear cells (PBMCs), obtained at new diagnosis, from a patient treated with antithyroid drugs. Receptor source: a man in his forties with Graves disease.

The rearrangement joins TRBV20-1 to TRBJ1-1, with D tentatively TRBD1 (5 bases). Trimming took off 2 bases at V and 2 bases at J, with 18 bases between the two ends. The germline CDR1 and CDR2 sequences are DFQATT and SNEGSKA (reference sequence). This CDR3 is built from 16 residues. The CDR3 protein is CSARTGEGYRNTEAFF. In DNA form, the CDR3 reads TGCAGTGCTAGAACGGGAGAGGGGTATCGAAACACTGAAGCTTTCTTT.

This clonotype was seen a handful of times. This chain connects TRBV10-1 to TRBJ2-6, with a weak D call TRBD1 (6 bases). The CDR3 length is 18 residues. V lost 8 bases and J 3 bases, leaving 23 bases between the germline ends. Per germline, CDR1 WNHNN and CDR2 SYGVQD (reference sequence). The CDR3 coding sequence is TGCGCCAGCTCACCCCATCTGGGGGCGCGGAGTGGGGCCAACGTCCTGACTTTC. It is translated as CASSPHLGARSGANVLTF.

The chain joins TRBV27 to TRBJ2-5; D perhaps matches TRBD2 (5 bases). The germline CDR1 and CDR2 sequences are MNHEY and SMNVEV (reference sequence). CDR3 length equals 15 residues. The germline V and J ends were trimmed by 0 bases and 0 bases, with 8 bases remaining between them. The CDR3 protein is CASSLSGNYQETQYF. The DNA of the CDR3 is TGTGCCAGCAGTTTATCCGGGAACTACCAAGAGACCCAGTACTTC.

The CDR3 loop is CASSFWTAPYEQYF. The CDR3 region has the DNA TGTGCCAGCAGTTTTTGGACAGCTCCCTACGAGCAGTACTTC. This sequence joins TRBV27 and TRBJ2-7; D might be TRBD1 (6 bases). This CDR3 has 14 residues. V dropped 3 bases and J dropped 2 bases, with 11 bases sitting between them. The germline V gene has CDR1 MNHEY and CDR2 SMNVEV (reference sequence).

This clonotype showed up many times. This chain uses TRBV2 with TRBJ1-2; D is uncertain. This CDR3 region has 12 residues. Trimming stripped 8 bases from V and 7 bases from J, with 14 bases between. Germline V gene sequence: CDR1 SNHLY, CDR2 FYNNEI. CDR3 sequence: CASSSAAFGYTF. In DNA form, the CDR3 reads TGTGCCAGCTCGTCGGCAGCTTTTGGCTACACCTTC.

This clonotype was picked up a small number of times. A much larger clone lies a single base off, so this may be a read error. The rearrangement links TRBV2 to TRBJ1-1; unclear D gene. This CDR3 contains 14 residues. CDR1 and CDR2 from the germline V gene are SNHLY and FYNNEI. Trimming removed 6 bases at V and 1 base at J, with 12 bases between. For the CDR3, the DNA is TGTGCCAGCAGCGGCATAGACAAGAACACTGAAGCTTTCTTT. Protein: CASSGIDKNTEAFF. Based on the CDR3 plus reference TRBV2 and TRBJ1-1, the full variable domain is EPEVTQTPSHQVTQMGQEVILRCVPISNHLYFYWYRQILGQKVEFLVSFYNNEISEKSEIFDDQFSVERPDGSNFTLKIRSTKLEDSAMYFCASSGIDKNTEAFFGQGTRLTVV.

This clonotype was observed at least ten times. The chain joins TRBV7-2 to TRBJ2-1; 8 nucleotides agree with TRBD2. With 4 bases clipped from V and 6 bases from J, the junction kept 8 bases outside the gene matches. The CDR3 loop spans 15 amino acids. Germline CDR1 SGHTA, CDR2 FQGNSA. The CDR3 is CASSSGGAGANEQFF. The CDR3 nucleotides are TGTGCCAGCAGCTCCGGGGGGGCCGGAGCCAATGAGCAGTTCTTC.

This clonotype was seen ten or more times. This chain connects TRBV3-1 to TRBJ2-7; tentatively, D is TRBD1 (6 bases). Germline V gives CDR1 LGHDT, CDR2 YNNKEL (reference sequence). The CDR3 loop spans 13 amino acids. Trimming shortened V by 4 bases and J by 2 bases, and 9 bases separated the two germline ends. CDR3 sequence reads: CASSPTGTYEQYF. In nucleotides, the CDR3 is TGTGCCAGCAGCCCGACAGGAACCTACGAGCAGTACTTC.

This clonotype was recorded a few times. The chain has TRBV10-3 and TRBJ1-5, with D unclear. V was pared by 3 bases and J by 1 base, with 7 bases between. Germline V lookup: CDR1 ENHRY, CDR2 SYGVKD. The CDR3 sequence is 14 residues long. In DNA, the CDR3 is TGTGCCATCAGTGAAGACGTCAGCAATCAGCCCCAGCATTTT. Amino acid sequence: CAISEDVSNQPQHF.

This clonotype was recorded many times. The gene calls are TRBV5-1 and TRBJ2-7; possibly TRBD1 for D (6 bases). With 4 bases removed from V and 2 bases from J, the gap between germline ends came to 25 bases. This CDR3 spans 18 amino acids. Germline assignment: CDR1 SGHRS and CDR2 YFSETQ. CDR3: CASSPLREGQMHPYEQYF. The CDR3 DNA follows: TGCGCCAGCAGCCCCTTGAGAGAAGGACAGATGCACCCCTACGAGCAGTACTTC.

This chain connects TRBV7-8 to TRBJ1-4; D is undetermined. The CDR3 is 15 residues long. Germline-derived CDR1 and CDR2 are SGHVS and FQNEAQ. The V gene lost 2 bases and the J gene lost 4 bases, with 11 bases spanning the gap. CDR3 in DNA: TGTGCCAGCAGCTTAACGGGCAGAGTTAATGAAAAACTGTTTTTT. Encoded protein: CASSLTGRVNEKLFF.

This clonotype was detected many times. The chain employs TRBV20-1 and TRBJ2-1; 7 nucleotides agree with TRBD2. Trimming cost V 5 bases and J 5 bases; bases outside gene matches: 12. CDR1 is DFQATT, CDR2 SNEGSKA, per germline (reference sequence). This CDR3 has 15 residues. The CDR3 here is CSAPWASGADNEQFF. CDR3 coding DNA: TGCAGTGCTCCATGGGCTAGCGGAGCGGACAATGAGCAGTTCTTC.

This clonotype has only a few counts. J is TRBJ1-4 and V is TRBV20-1, with 9 bases identical to TRBD1. V gave up 3 bases and J gave up 6 bases; unmatched junction bases: 11. Germline values: CDR1 DFQATT, CDR2 SNEGSKA (reference sequence). The CDR3 loop spans 16 amino acids. CDR3 protein: CSASTPPGTGHEKLFF. The CDR3 nucleotides are TGCAGTGCTAGCACACCTCCCGGGACAGGGCATGAAAAACTGTTTTTT.

This sequence joins TRBV5-4 and TRBJ2-2; TRBD2 aligns across 8 bases. The V and J ends lost 4 bases and 1 base, in that order; junction bases with no gene match: 6. This CDR3 region has 16 residues. The germline V gene has CDR1 SGHNT and CDR2 YYREEE (reference sequence). The CDR3 DNA reads as TGTGCCAGCAGCAGCCAGGGACTAGAGAACACCGGGGAGCTGTTTTTT. Amino acids: CASSSQGLENTGELFF.

This clonotype was counted ten times or more. The genes are TRBV3-1 and TRBJ2-7; TRBD1 aligns across 12 bases. Germline V gene data show CDR1 as LGHDT and CDR2 as YNNKEL (reference sequence). V was clipped by 1 base and J by 4 bases; unmatched bases: 11. The CDR3 spans 18 residues. The CDR3 DNA is TGTGCCAGCAGCCAAGGAGGAGGGGGGACAGGGGGCGGATACGAGCAGTACTTC. This gives the protein CASSQGGGGTGGGYEQYF.

In its sample, this clonotype was seen many times. The gene calls are TRBV4-3 and TRBJ1-4; D not resolved. The germline V and J ends were trimmed by 1 base and 6 bases, with 6 bases remaining between them. Per the germline V gene, CDR1 is LGHNA and CDR2 is YSLEER. The CDR3 extends over 13 amino acids. Here the CDR3 reads CASSQAGHEKLFF. DNA for the CDR3: TGCGCCAGCAGCCAAGCTGGCCATGAAAAACTGTTTTTT.

Ten or more counts support this clonotype. V and J are TRBV20-1 and TRBJ2-3; 12 nucleotides match TRBD2. The germline V gene has CDR1 DFQATT and CDR2 SNEGSKA (reference sequence). Trimming took 6 bases from V and 2 from J; bases not matched to a gene: 6. The CDR3 is 15 residues long. This CDR3 reads CSATTSGGPTDTQYF. The CDR3, as DNA: TGCAGTGCCACGACTAGCGGGGGACCCACAGATACGCAGTATTTT.

This clonotype has at least ten counts. The chain recombines TRBV28 with TRBJ2-6; tentative D call: TRBD2 (5 bases). The germline V gene has CDR1 MDHEN and CDR2 SYDVKM. V lost 6 bases and J lost 0, with 12 bases in between. The CDR3 spans 16 residues. CDR3 residues: CASSTDRDSGANVLTF. The CDR3, as DNA: TGTGCCAGCAGCACAGACCGGGACTCTGGGGCCAACGTCCTGACTTTC.

This clonotype was seen ten or more times. The V and J genes are TRBV12-5 and TRBJ2-1; 10 nucleotides match TRBD2. This CDR3 is built from 14 residues. V lost 6 bases and J lost 7; bases outside the gene matches: 6. Germline loops: CDR1 LGHNT, CDR2 FRNRAP. The CDR3 bases are TGTGCTAGTGGACGTAGCGGGGGGTCGAATGAGCAGTTCTTC. Its protein is CASGRSGGSNEQFF.

This clonotype was counted many times. This sequence joins TRBV28 and TRBJ2-1, with 10 bases lining up with TRBD2. Germline loops: CDR1 MDHEN, CDR2 SYDVKM. The CDR3 loop spans 16 amino acids. Trimming cost V 3 bases and J 3 bases; bases outside gene matches: 5. The DNA of the CDR3 is TGTGCCAGCAGTTTCCGAGGACTAGCGGACTACAATGAGCAGTTCTTC. Amino acid sequence: CASSFRGLADYNEQFF.

This clonotype has just one count. The V gene is TRBV6-1, the J gene TRBJ2-3; D possibly corresponds to TRBD2 (7 bases). The CDR3 has 15 residues. V lost 8 bases and J lost 1, with 16 bases in between. CDR1 is MNHNS and CDR2 is SASEGT in the germline V gene. The CDR3 is CASAPGGPGTDTQYF. DNA for the CDR3: TGTGCCAGCGCGCCCGGGGGGCCGGGCACAGATACGCAGTATTTT.

This clonotype was detected many times. V and J are TRBV28 and TRBJ2-7; 9 bases are shared with TRBD2. This CDR3 is 15 amino acids long. Germline values: CDR1 MDHEN, CDR2 SYDVKM. After removal of 5 bases from V and 2 bases from J, the junction contained 7 bases not matched to a gene. CDR3 DNA: TGTGCCAGCAGTGAAAGCGGGGGGAGGCCCTACGAGCAGTACTTC. It yields the protein CASSESGGRPYEQYF.

This clonotype was seen a few times. The chain joins TRBV6-1 to TRBJ2-2; D not resolved. This CDR3 comprises 13 residues. In germline, CDR1 is MNHNS, CDR2 SASEGT. Trimming left V 4 bases short and J 2 bases short, with 5 bases between. CDR3 nucleotide sequence: TGTGCCAGCAGTGGGGTCAACACCGGGGAGCTGTTTTTT. Amino acid sequence: CASSGVNTGELFF.

This clonotype was counted a few times. The chain recombines TRBV20-1 with TRBJ1-1, with D unclear. This CDR3 has 13 amino acids. The germline gives CDR1 DFQATT, CDR2 SNEGSKA (reference sequence). V was shortened by 5 bases and J by 2 bases, with 12 bases between the two germline ends. CDR3 residues: CSADDRGNTEAFF. The CDR3 DNA reads TGCAGTGCTGACGACCGGGGTAACACTGAAGCTTTCTTT.

The sample holds many counts of this clonotype. The CDR3 region is CASSLGYGYEQYF. The CDR3 coding sequence is TGTGCCAGCAGCTTAGGGTACGGCTACGAGCAGTACTTC. This sequence joins TRBV5-6 and TRBJ2-7; unclear D gene. V gave up 2 bases and J gave up 3 bases, with 9 bases separating them. The CDR3 contains 13 residues. Germline-derived CDR1 and CDR2 are SGHDT and YYEEEE.